This T cell receptor (beta chain) is drawn from a study of OX40 agonist ivuxolimab in advanced cancers. The CDR3 totals 15 residues. V lost 5 bases to trimming and J lost 1 base; unmatched junction nucleotides: 5. Germline-derived CDR1 and CDR2 are MNHEY and SMNVEV (reference sequence). Anyone with autoimmune disease history or systemic immunosuppression was excluded. The assay was immunoSEQ multiplex PCR, and TCRdb's table has in-frame clones only and misses some. The sample holds tens of thousands of clones, approximately 90% seen once. This specimen was CD4+ or CD8+ T cells sorted from blood, taken in a trial of the OX40 agonist ivuxolimab. This clonotype was sampled from an adult with an advanced solid tumor such as melanoma, head and neck, liver or kidney cancer. V is TRBV27 and J is TRBJ1-5, with 7 bases that match TRBD1. The CDR3 bases are TGTGCCAGCAGTATTGACAGGGCCAGCAATCAGCCCCAGCATTTT. Its translation: CASSIDRASNQPQHF.